Following are 26 T cell receptor beta chains from one sample sequenced in a study of blood T cell repertoires in COVID-19. Generated by immunoSEQ multiplex PCR, the TCRdb table keeps only in-frame clones and is missing some. The profile shows approximately 350,000 clones, 91% of them singletons. Sequenced sample: peripheral blood. These receptors were obtained from a woman between 18 and 30 years old who had recovered from COVID-19.

J is TRBJ2-1 and V is TRBV15, with 7 bases that match TRBD2. Per the germline V gene, CDR1 is LNHNV and CDR2 is YYDKDF (reference sequence). This CDR3 spans 16 amino acids. The J segment lost 7 bases and the V segment lost 3 bases, leaving 12 bases of the junction unmatched. CDR3 amino acids: CATSSDWRLGGNEQFF. CDR3 bases: TGTGCCACCAGCAGCGACTGGCGACTGGGAGGGAATGAGCAGTTCTTC.

The rearrangement links TRBV18 to TRBJ1-6; TRBD1 is a possible D gene (5 bases). The V end lost 1 base, the J end lost 10 bases, and 11 bases lay between the germline ends. Per the germline V gene, CDR1 is KGHSH and CDR2 is LQKENI. The CDR3 is 14 amino acids. For the CDR3, the DNA is TGTGCCAGCTCACCACAGGGGCCGGACTCACCCCTCCACTTT. It specifies CASSPQGPDSPLHF.

This chain connects TRBV7-9 to TRBJ1-5; 7 bases align to TRBD1. CDR1 is SEHNR, CDR2 FQNEAQ, per germline (reference sequence). The V and J ends lost 5 bases and 9 bases, in that order; junction bases with no gene match: 10. This CDR3 region has 14 residues. The CDR3 nucleotides are TGTGCCAGCAGCAGTGACAGGGCGCTTTCGCCCCAGCATTTT. This gives the protein CASSSDRALSPQHF.

The chain links TRBV11-3 to TRBJ1-4; D not certain. V lost 5 bases, J lost 2 bases, and 9 bases lay in between. Germline CDR1 reads SGHNT; CDR2 reads YENEEA. The CDR3 has 14 amino acids. CDR3 bases: TGTGCCAGCAGCCCAGGTCCTACTAATGAAAAACTGTTTTTT. Translation: CASSPGPTNEKLFF. The variable domain in full, completed from reference TRBV11-3 and TRBJ1-4, reads EAGVVQSPRYKIIEKKQPVAFWCNPISGHNTLYWYLQNLGQGPELLIRYENEEAVDDSQLPKDRFSAERLKGVDSTLKIQPAELGDSAVYLCASSPGPTNEKLFFGSGTQLSVL.

The chain has TRBV9 and TRBJ1-1; no definite D call. Germline lookup yields CDR1 SGDLS and CDR2 YYNGEE. This CDR3 comprises 14 residues. Trimming cost V 0 bases and J 4 bases, with 10 bases left between them. The DNA for the CDR3 is TGTGCCAGCAGCGTAGGTTCGGTATCCACTGAAGCTTTCTTT. Its protein is CASSVGSVSTEAFF.

J is TRBJ2-6 and V is TRBV19, with 12 positions matching TRBD1. The germline CDR1 and CDR2 sequences are LNHDA and SQIVND (reference sequence). Trimming took 3 bases from V and 2 from J; bases not matched to a gene: 5. The CDR3 has 18 amino acids. CDR3 in amino acids: CASSIRDRGRPGANVLTF. CDR3 in DNA: TGTGCCAGTAGTATTAGGGACAGGGGGCGGCCTGGGGCCAACGTCCTGACTTTC.

The rearrangement joins TRBV30 to TRBJ1-1, with no clear D. Germline-derived CDR1 and CDR2 are GTSNPN and SVGIG (reference sequence). The CDR3 sequence is 15 residues long. Deletions cut 1 base from V and 3 bases from J, with 15 bases between. CDR3 protein: CAWSGGLRWDTEAFF. As DNA, the CDR3 is TGTGCCTGGAGTGGAGGGCTCCGTTGGGACACTGAAGCTTTCTTT.

The rearrangement links TRBV6-2 or TRBV6-3 to TRBJ2-7; 12 bases are shared with TRBD2. The J segment lost 2 bases and the V segment lost 3 bases, leaving 2 bases of the junction unmatched. CDR1 is MNHEY, CDR2 SVGEGT, per germline. There are 15 residues in the CDR3. CDR3 in DNA: TGTGCCAGCAGTTATCTAGCGGGAGGGCCCTACGAGCAGTACGTC. The encoded protein is CASSYLAGGPYEQYV.

Written as DNA, the CDR3 is TGTGCCAGCAGCTTGAGTTCGACAAGCCTGAACACTGAAGCTTTCTTT. Protein sequence: CASSLSSTSLNTEAFF. This chain uses TRBV5-5 with TRBJ1-1, with no clear D. The CDR3 runs 16 residues. CDR1 is SGHKS, CDR2 YYEKEE, per germline (reference sequence). V lost 1 base, J lost 0 bases, and 13 bases lay in between.

The genes are TRBV25-1 and TRBJ2-2; D might be TRBD2 (5 bases). V lost 1 base and J 6 bases, leaving 9 bases between the germline ends. This CDR3 is built from 14 residues. In germline, CDR1 is MGHDK, CDR2 SYGVNS. Here the CDR3 DNA reads TGTGCCAGCAGTGAATTTAGGAGGTCCGGGGAGCTGTTTTTT. It codes for CASSEFRRSGELFF.

This chain uses TRBV24-1 with TRBJ2-1, with 9 positions matching TRBD2. CDR3 length: 16 residues. Trimming at V came to 7 bases and at J to 7 bases, leaving 13 bases not matched to a gene. Germline values: CDR1 KGHDR, CDR2 SFDVKD. DNA for the CDR3: TGTGCCACCAGCCCCCAGGCGGGAGGGCCTGGGAATGAGCAGTTCTTC. It specifies CATSPQAGGPGNEQFF.

This chain links TRBV4-3 with TRBJ1-2; a possible D gene is TRBD1 (6 bases). The CDR3 has 14 amino acids. The V end was cut by 4 bases, the J end by 1 base, with 10 bases between. From germline, CDR1 is LGHNA and CDR2 YSLEER. CDR3 residues: CASSRTGFNYGYTF. The DNA of the CDR3 is TGCGCCAGCAGCCGTACAGGGTTTAACTATGGCTACACCTTC.

The chain uses TRBV6-2 or TRBV6-3 and TRBJ2-2, with 11 bases fitting TRBD2. Unmatched junction bases numbered 0, after V lost 5 bases and J lost 4 bases. Germline V gene sequence: CDR1 MNHEY, CDR2 SVGEGT. The CDR3 is made up of 14 amino acids. The CDR3 coding sequence is TGTGCCAGCAGTGGGACTAGCGGCACCGGGGAGCTGTTTTTT. Translation: CASSGTSGTGELFF.

V usage is TRBV11-3 and J usage is TRBJ1-5, with TRBD1 identical over 9 bases. The CDR3 is 19 residues long. The ends lost 1 base at V and 4 bases at J; junction bases unmatched: 14. Germline CDR1 reads SGHNT; CDR2 reads YENEEA. The CDR3: CASSLVIVGGQGKNQPQHF. The CDR3 DNA sequence: TGTGCCAGCAGCTTAGTTATTGTCGGCGGACAGGGGAAGAATCAGCCCCAGCATTTT.

The V call is TRBV5-1, the J call TRBJ1-1, with 8 bases aligning to TRBD1. Germline lookup yields CDR1 SGHRS and CDR2 YFSETQ. CDR3 length: 15 residues. Trimming took 4 bases from V and 11 from J; bases not matched to a gene: 16. CDR3 sequence reads: CASSGGQVGAMDAFF. The CDR3 DNA follows: TGCGCCAGCAGCGGGGGACAGGTTGGGGCTATGGACGCTTTCTTT.

This sequence joins TRBV7-2 and TRBJ2-5; 16 nucleotides agree with TRBD2. The J segment lost 5 bases and the V segment lost 5 bases, leaving 11 bases of the junction unmatched. This CDR3 is built from 18 residues. Per the germline V gene, CDR1 is SGHTA and CDR2 is FQGNSA. As DNA, the CDR3 is TGTGCCAGCAGCGTCGGGACTAGCGGGAGGGCGGTGGGGGAGACCCAGTACTTC. It encodes CASSVGTSGRAVGETQYF.

V gene TRBV5-6 combines with J gene TRBJ2-3; D possibly corresponds to TRBD1 (6 bases). Trimming left V 4 bases short and J 1 base short, with 13 bases between. This CDR3 region has 15 residues. Looked up from germline, CDR1 is SGHDT and CDR2 is YYEEEE. CDR3 sequence: CASSQTRQGTDTQYF. Written as DNA, the CDR3 is TGTGCCAGCAGCCAAACCCGACAGGGCACAGATACGCAGTATTTT.

J is TRBJ1-1 and V is TRBV27, with unresolved D. The V gene's germline CDR1 is MNHEY and CDR2 SMNVEV (reference sequence). The CDR3 is 14 amino acids. Trimming stripped 4 bases from V and 0 bases from J, with 9 bases between. The CDR3 bases are TGTGCCAGCAGTTCTACCCCTGTGAACACTGAAGCTTTCTTT. It yields the protein CASSSTPVNTEAFF.

The J gene is TRBJ2-7, the V gene TRBV5-6; tentative D call: TRBD1 (6 bases). The germline V gene encodes CDR1 SGHDT and CDR2 YYEEEE. V dropped 4 bases and J dropped 2 bases, with 16 bases sitting between them. This CDR3 contains 15 residues. CDR3 loop: CASSQGLAQTYEQYV. The CDR3 bases are TGTGCCAGCAGCCAGGGGTTAGCGCAAACCTACGAGCAGTACGTC.

CDR3 nucleotides: TGTGCCACCAGCAGCGGGGTGGTCGGCACAGATACGCAGTATTTT. This gives the protein CATSSGVVGTDTQYF. The rearrangement joins TRBV15 to TRBJ2-3, with D possibly TRBD2 on 5 matching bases. CDR3 length equals 15 residues. Germline values: CDR1 LNHNV, CDR2 YYDKDF (reference sequence). Trimming removed 3 bases from V and 1 base from J, with 11 bases in between.

This chain joins TRBV12-3 or TRBV12-4 and TRBJ1-1; unclear D gene. V lost 2 bases and J lost 3, with 7 bases in between. The CDR3 consists of 13 residues. The CDR3 protein is CASSLLGDTEAFF. The CDR3 coding sequence is TGTGCCAGCAGTTTATTGGGAGACACTGAAGCTTTCTTT.

V gene TRBV6-2 or TRBV6-3 combines with J gene TRBJ2-2; 10 nucleotides align to TRBD2. The germline CDR1 and CDR2 sequences are MNHEY and SVGEGT. Trimming removed 6 bases from V and 4 bases from J; junction bases left unmatched: 11. The CDR3 spans 17 residues. The CDR3, as DNA: TGTGCCAGCAGCTGGGGGACTAGCGCGAGGAGCACCGGGGAGCTGTTTTTT. It translates to CASSWGTSARSTGELFF.

The chain links TRBV6-2 or TRBV6-3 to TRBJ2-5; 7 positions agree with TRBD2. V gave up 5 bases and J gave up 2 bases; unmatched junction bases: 5. The CDR3 sequence is 14 residues long. Germline-derived CDR1 and CDR2 are MNHEY and SVGEGT. The CDR3 is CASSRTSPQETQYF. CDR3 nucleotides: TGTGCCAGCAGTCGGACTAGTCCACAAGAGACCCAGTACTTC.

The rearrangement links TRBV5-1 to TRBJ2-1; perhaps TRBD1 as D (5 bases). The CDR3 loop spans 13 amino acids. Trimming removed 5 bases from V and 4 bases from J, with 10 bases in between. The germline V gene encodes CDR1 SGHRS and CDR2 YFSETQ. This CDR3 is CASSGALYNEQFF. Written as DNA, the CDR3 is TGCGCCAGCAGTGGGGCACTTTACAATGAGCAGTTCTTC.

V gene TRBV7-2 combines with J gene TRBJ2-7; 10 nucleotides agree with TRBD1. The germline CDR1 and CDR2 sequences are SGHTA and FQGNSA. The CDR3 covers 14 residues. Trimming cost V 4 bases and J 6 bases; bases outside gene matches: 6. In nucleotides, the CDR3 is TGTGCCAGCAGCTCTAGACAGGGGGCTATCGAGCAGTACGTC. It yields the protein CASSSRQGAIEQYV.

This clone was seen more than once but under ten times. V gene TRBV29-1 combines with J gene TRBJ1-1; TRBD1 is a possible D gene (5 bases). This CDR3 has 12 residues. Germline lookup yields CDR1 SQVTM and CDR2 ANQGSEA. The V gene lost 6 bases and the J gene lost 2 bases, with 10 bases spanning the gap. The CDR3: CSVSGFNTEAFF. In DNA form, the CDR3 reads TGCAGCGTCTCAGGGTTCAACACTGAAGCTTTCTTT.